The 19 T cell receptor beta chains presented below share a single source sample, sequenced in a study of post-analysis software for immune sequencing data. Study findings and constraints: The five TRBV segments detected at higher frequency in patients than in controls included TRBV5-6, TRBV5-1 and TRBV20-1.

The antigens of these receptors remain unknown. The TCR beta cDNA libraries carried unique molecular identifiers. TCRdb redid the calling of the PCR reads with MiXCR, one entry per CDR3 protein. The table includes roughly 800,000 distinct CDR3 sequences, 53% detected once. The sequenced sample was blood. Receptor source: a girl between 10 and 17 years old with multiple sclerosis.

Points on this clonotype: An end of the junction differs from the germline gene, which may be a read error. The chain carries TRBV29-1 and TRBJ2-7; D remains unclear. CDR3 length: 11 residues. Germline V lookup: CDR1 SQVTM, CDR2 ANQGSEA. The CDR3 region is CNVVILYEQYF. CDR3 DNA: TGCAACGTTGTTATCTTATACGAGCAGTACTTC.

CDR3 residues: CASSPQGQETNYGYTF. The CDR3 region has the DNA TGTGCCAGCTCACCGCAGGGACAGGAAACTAACTATGGCTACACCTTC. The chain joins TRBV18 to TRBJ1-2; 8 nucleotides agree with TRBD1. The CDR3 spans 16 residues. Per the germline V gene, CDR1 is KGHSH and CDR2 is LQKENI. V was pared by 3 bases and J by 0 bases, with 6 bases of the junction left unmatched.

This chain joins TRBV20-1 and TRBJ2-1; 9 bases align to TRBD2. The V segment lost 0 bases and the J segment 8 bases; nucleotides outside the gene matches: 8. The CDR3 has 15 residues. Germline loops: CDR1 DFQATT, CDR2 SNEGSKA (reference sequence). This CDR3 reads CSARETASGVDEQFF. Written as DNA, the CDR3 is TGCAGTGCTAGAGAGACGGCTAGCGGGGTCGATGAGCAGTTCTTC.

This clonotype appeared a few times. The chain joins TRBV4-2 to TRBJ2-1; the match to TRBD2 covers 14 bases. Trimming cost V 4 bases and J 9 bases; bases outside gene matches: 11. The CDR3 is made up of 17 amino acids. Germline loops: CDR1 LGHNA, CDR2 YNFKEQ. In DNA form, the CDR3 reads TGTGCCAGCAGCCCCCAAGGGACTAGCGGGAGTGGGTCTGAGCAGTTCTTC. It is translated as CASSPQGTSGSGSEQFF.

The chain is built from TRBV29-1 and TRBJ2-3; TRBD2 matches at 12 bases. The CDR3 is 15 residues long. Germline lookup yields CDR1 SQVTM and CDR2 ANQGSEA. V lost 2 bases and J lost 6; bases outside the gene matches: 6. Here the CDR3 reads CSVELASGRVDTQYF. CDR3 DNA sequence: TGCAGCGTTGAATTGGCTAGCGGGAGGGTGGATACGCAGTATTTT.

This sequence joins TRBV20-1 and TRBJ2-1; 9 bases fit TRBD2. There are 17 residues in the CDR3. Looked up from germline, CDR1 is DFQATT and CDR2 is SNEGSKA (reference sequence). V lost 3 bases and J lost 2; bases outside the gene matches: 11. The chain's CDR3 is CSASRPGLAQTYNEQFF. CDR3 DNA sequence: TGCAGTGCTAGCCGACCGGGACTAGCCCAGACCTACAATGAGCAGTTCTTC.

The V call is TRBV6-5, the J call TRBJ1-1; D is ambiguous. The V and J ends lost 0 bases and 2 bases respectively, with 10 bases between them. This CDR3 has 15 amino acids. Germline CDR1 MNHEY, CDR2 SVGAGI. The CDR3 here is CASSYSNGHNTEAFF. CDR3 bases: TGTGCCAGCAGTTACTCGAATGGCCACAACACTGAAGCTTTCTTT.

This clonotype occurred a few times. The V and J genes are TRBV7-3 and TRBJ2-1, with 10 bases matching TRBD2. The CDR3 is made up of 16 amino acids. From germline, CDR1 is SGHTA and CDR2 FQGTGA. Trimming removed 2 bases from V and 8 bases from J; junction bases left unmatched: 9. The CDR3 sequence: CASSLRASGRNYEQFF. CDR3 nucleotide sequence: TGTGCCAGCAGCTTACGGGCTAGCGGGAGAAATTATGAGCAGTTCTTC.

The chain combines TRBV29-1 with TRBJ2-1; maybe TRBD2 (6 bases). This CDR3 is built from 16 residues. Germline V lookup: CDR1 SQVTM, CDR2 ANQGSEA. Trimming removed 2 bases from V and 12 bases from J, with 26 bases in between. The DNA of the CDR3 is TGCAGCGTTGAAATTTCTAGCGCCCCGGTTTACGAAGGGCAGTTCTTC. Its translation is CSVEISSAPVYEGQFF.

This clonotype was seen just once. The chain has TRBV5-1 and TRBJ1-5; no clear D gene. This CDR3 is built from 13 residues. V lost 0 bases to trimming and J lost 5 bases, with 6 bases between them. Germline V gives CDR1 SGHRS, CDR2 YFSETQ. CDR3 loop: CASSLDSHQPQHF. CDR3 nucleotides: TGCGCCAGCAGCTTGGACAGTCATCAGCCCCAGCATTTT.

This chain uses TRBV20-1 with TRBJ1-1; D may be TRBD1 (5 bases). V lost 6 bases, J lost 0 bases, and 8 bases lay in between. Germline V gene lookup returns CDR1 DFQATT and CDR2 SNEGSKA (reference sequence). There are 12 residues in the CDR3. This chain's CDR3 is CSAEGLNTEAFF. The CDR3 region has the DNA TGCAGTGCCGAGGGGTTGAACACTGAAGCTTTCTTT.

V usage is TRBV10-3 and J usage is TRBJ1-1, with D possibly TRBD1 on 6 matching bases. The CDR3 sequence is 14 residues long. V lost 7 bases and J 0 bases, leaving 12 bases between the germline ends. Germline-derived CDR1 and CDR2 are ENHRY and SYGVKD. As DNA, the CDR3 is TGTGCCATCACCACAGGGATGGTGAACACTGAAGCTTTCTTT. Amino acid sequence: CAITTGMVNTEAFF.

The chain recombines TRBV29-1 with TRBJ2-5; D is ambiguous. The J call may be wrong; the DNA end is better matched by TRBJ2-7. Germline V gene data show CDR1 as SQVTM and CDR2 as ANQGSEA. This CDR3 comprises 12 residues. CDR3 nucleotides: TGCAGCGTTTTACTCAACCCCTACGAGCAGTACTTC. Its protein product is CSVLLNPYEQYF.

The CDR3 protein is CASSWGGSNQPQHF. The CDR3 DNA sequence: TGTGCCAGCAGCTGGGGTGGGAGCAATCAGCCCCAGCATTTT. The chain uses TRBV2 and TRBJ1-5; D not certain. Germline lookup yields CDR1 SNHLY and CDR2 FYNNEI. Between the trimmed V and J ends, which lost 6 bases and 1 base, there was a span of 10 bases. The CDR3 extends over 14 amino acids.

J is TRBJ2-1 and V is TRBV14; D is perhaps TRBD2 (6 bases). The length of the CDR3 is 16 residues. V dropped 2 bases and J dropped 8 bases, with 19 bases sitting between them. Germline lookup yields CDR1 SGHDN and CDR2 FVKESK. CDR3 nucleotides: TGTGCCAGCAGCCAATTCGGGAGACCCATGGACGATGAGCAGTTCTTC. This translates into CASSQFGRPMDDEQFF.

The chain combines TRBV6-5 with TRBJ1-6; tentatively, D is TRBD1 (6 bases). Germline CDR1 reads MNHEY; CDR2 reads SVGAGI. The CDR3 is made up of 13 amino acids. The V gene lost 11 bases and the J gene lost 8 bases, with 16 bases spanning the gap. CDR3: CAVRDIADSPLHF. The DNA of the CDR3 is TGTGCCGTGCGGGACATCGCTGATTCACCCCTCCACTTT.

This clonotype was seen more than once but under ten times. The chain is built from TRBV10-3 and TRBJ1-2; the match to TRBD1 covers 10 bases. Trimming removed 8 bases from V and 3 bases from J; junction bases left unmatched: 3. Germline values: CDR1 ENHRY, CDR2 SYGVKD. The CDR3 length is 13 residues. CDR3 protein: CAIGTGEDYGYTF. In DNA, the CDR3 is TGTGCCATCGGGACAGGGGAGGACTATGGCTACACCTTC.

The J gene is TRBJ2-7, the V gene TRBV25-1; D is uncertain. Germline V CDR1 and CDR2: MGHDK, SYGVNS. With 6 bases removed from V and 2 bases from J, the gap between germline ends came to 14 bases. The CDR3 covers 14 residues. CDR3 residues: CASSKRWVTYEQYF. CDR3 nucleotides: TGTGCCAGCAGCAAACGGTGGGTGACCTACGAGCAGTACTTC.

This clonotype was counted only a few times. The J gene is TRBJ2-7, the V gene TRBV5-1; D gene uncertain. Per germline, CDR1 SGHRS and CDR2 YFSETQ. The CDR3 is made up of 16 amino acids. The V and J ends lost 1 base and 3 bases respectively, with 17 bases between them. CDR3 amino acids: CASSLRLVTDNYEQYF. CDR3 nucleotide sequence: TGCGCCAGCAGCTTGCGGCTCGTGACTGACAACTACGAGCAGTACTTC.